This TCR beta chain emerged from a study of OX40 agonist ivuxolimab in advanced cancers. Across the whole study: Cohort: around 79% men, mean age 60, aged roughly 23 to 90. The study reported partial responses in three patients: one hepatocellular carcinoma, two cutaneous melanoma.

Profiled with immunoSEQ multiplex PCR; TCRdb holds only in-frame clones, not every one. The sample lists 70,000 or so clones; roughly 90% were seen once. Comment on this clone: The antigen is undetermined.

Study findings and constraints: Partial responders at 0.1-3.0 mg/kg had among the lowest clonal expansion.

The CDR3 has 15 residues. Trimming took 6 bases from V and 0 from J, leaving 12 bases between them. Germline CDR1 reads MNHEY; CDR2 reads SVGAGI. The sequence derives from an adult with an advanced solid tumor such as melanoma, head and neck, liver or kidney cancer. The material was CD4+ or CD8+ T cells sorted from blood, obtained in a trial of the OX40 agonist ivuxolimab. The chain recombines TRBV6-5 with TRBJ2-1; D is possibly TRBD2 (5 bases). CDR3 in amino acids: CASRARVSSYNEQFF. In DNA form, the CDR3 reads TGTGCCAGCAGGGCGCGGGTGAGCTCCTACAATGAGCAGTTCTTC.